Presented here are 29 T cell receptor beta chains from one specimen sequenced in a study of regulatory T cells in long-lasting Graves disease. Construction of TCR beta libraries relied on iRepertoire HTBI primers and on Arm-PCR targeting CDR3 regions. Each CDR3 protein is one row after TCRdb ran MiXCR on the multiplex PCR reads. The sample shows around 500,000 distinct CDR3 sequences, roughly 13% of them seen only once. Time point meaning: newly diagnosed GD, antithyroid drugs for less than 3 months. PBMCs provided the RNA from which the TCR library was made. These data are also associated with another study on T cells in Graves' hyperthyroidism and ophthalmopathy.

The source material was peripheral blood mononuclear cells (PBMCs), sampled at new diagnosis, from a patient treated with antithyroid drugs. These receptors were obtained from a man aged 25 to 40 with Graves disease.

The gene calls are TRBV7-2 and TRBJ2-7, with 8 nucleotides matching TRBD1. This CDR3 is built from 15 residues. The J segment lost 3 bases and the V segment lost 3 bases, leaving 7 bases of the junction unmatched. From germline, CDR1 is SGHTA and CDR2 FQGNSA. CDR3 sequence reads: CASSFAGGPVYEQYF. CDR3 nucleotides: TGTGCCAGCAGCTTTGCAGGGGGCCCGGTCTACGAGCAGTACTTC.

Worth noting for this clonotype: This likely traces to a read error, being one base from a far larger clone. The chain couples TRBV5-5 to TRBJ2-1; 7 nucleotides align to TRBD2. Germline V lookup: CDR1 SGHKS, CDR2 YYEKEE (reference sequence). V trimming: 2 bases; J trimming: 6 bases; junction bases outside the gene matches: 2. The length of the CDR3 is 13 residues. CDR3 protein: CASSFRLANEQFF. CDR3 in DNA: TGTGCCAGCAGCTTTAGACTAGCCAATGAGCAGTTCTTC.

This clonotype has at least ten counts. V and J are TRBV15 and TRBJ1-1; D ambiguous. There are 17 residues in the CDR3. Trimming left V 0 bases short and J 1 base short, with 15 bases between. CDR1 is LNHNV and CDR2 is YYDKDF in the germline V gene (reference sequence). The CDR3 bases are TGTGCCACCAGCAGAGATGTCCTAGGCGAACGGAACACTGAAGCTTTCTTT. It specifies CATSRDVLGERNTEAFF.

CDR3 in DNA: TGTGCCAGCAGTCCATATGGGGGGGCGGCGGGGTCTGGTTTAGAGACCCAGTACTTC. As protein: CASSPYGGAAGSGLETQYF. The chain recombines TRBV27 with TRBJ2-5; D might be TRBD2 (7 bases). Germline V lookup: CDR1 MNHEY, CDR2 SMNVEV (reference sequence). V gave up 5 bases and J gave up 4 bases, with 29 bases separating them. The CDR3 runs to 19 residues.

This clonotype was detected many times. This chain links TRBV20-1 with TRBJ2-7; TRBD1 aligns across 9 bases. The CDR3 totals 14 residues. Germline-derived CDR1 and CDR2 are DFQATT and SNEGSKA (reference sequence). J lost 5 bases, V lost 6 bases, and 11 bases had no gene match. CDR3 in amino acids: CSAEKGTGTNEQYF. CDR3 in DNA: TGCAGTGCCGAAAAGGGGACAGGGACCAACGAGCAGTACTTC.

This clonotype was seen many times. The gene calls are TRBV6-1 and TRBJ2-7, with a weak D call TRBD1 (5 bases). This CDR3 is 14 amino acids long. Trimming took 2 bases from V and 3 from J, leaving 11 bases between them. Germline values: CDR1 MNHNS, CDR2 SASEGT. The CDR3 nucleotides are TGTGCCAGCAGTGAAATAGGGGCCAACTACGAGCAGTACTTC. Residues: CASSEIGANYEQYF.

This clonotype was found a few times. Here the CDR3 DNA reads TGTGCCAGCAGCCCTGGCGGCGCCAACTACAATGAGCAGTTCTTC. This encodes CASSPGGANYNEQFF. The genes are TRBV9 and TRBJ2-1; D remains unclear. This CDR3 is built from 15 residues. Trimming cost V 4 bases and J 3 bases, with 14 bases left between them. Per germline, CDR1 SGDLS and CDR2 YYNGEE.

This clonotype appeared many times. This chain links TRBV12-3 or TRBV12-4 with TRBJ1-4; 8 positions agree with TRBD1. This CDR3 has 16 amino acids. The J segment lost 0 bases and the V segment lost 6 bases, leaving 6 bases of the junction unmatched. This CDR3 is CASSGTGGATNEKLFF. DNA of the CDR3: TGTGCCAGCAGCGGAACAGGGGGAGCAACTAATGAAAAACTGTTTTTT.

There are many counts of this clonotype. This chain connects TRBV20-1 to TRBJ2-7; D call uncertain. The V gene's germline CDR1 is DFQATT and CDR2 SNEGSKA (reference sequence). V shed 1 base and J shed 0 bases, with 4 bases lying between them. The CDR3 totals 12 residues. The CDR3 bases are TGCAGTGCTAGAGGGATCTCCTACGAGCAGTACTTC. Translating it yields CSARGISYEQYF.

This clonotype was observed at least ten times. The chain has TRBV7-8 and TRBJ2-1; TRBD2 agrees at 12 bases. With 4 bases clipped from V and 6 bases from J, the junction kept 10 bases outside the gene matches. The CDR3 consists of 17 residues. CDR1 SGHVS and CDR2 FQNEAQ come from the germline V gene. In DNA form, the CDR3 reads TGTGCCAGCAGCTCTGATCCGACTAGCGGGAGTTTCAATGAGCAGTTCTTC. Amino acid sequence: CASSSDPTSGSFNEQFF.

The sample holds many counts of this clonotype. The rearrangement joins TRBV10-3 to TRBJ2-1, with 7 bases identical to TRBD1. There are 11 residues in the CDR3. Germline assignment: CDR1 ENHRY and CDR2 SYGVKD. After removal of 6 bases from V and 10 bases from J, the junction contained 3 bases not matched to a gene. The CDR3 nucleotides read TGTGCCATCAGCCGGGACAGAGAGCAGTTCTTC. Residues: CAISRDREQFF.

This rearrangement joins TRBV7-9 to TRBJ2-3; 11 bases are a match to TRBD2. The germline V gene encodes CDR1 SEHNR and CDR2 FQNEAQ (reference sequence). The ends lost 2 bases at V and 2 bases at J; junction bases unmatched: 9. The CDR3 runs to 18 residues. DNA of the CDR3: TGTGCCAGCAGCTTAACTATACTAGCGGGGGAATTCACAGATACGCAGTATTTT. Protein product: CASSLTILAGEFTDTQYF. Combining the CDR3 with reference TRBV7-9 and TRBJ2-3 gives the whole variable domain DTGVSQNPRHKITKRGQNVTFRCDPISEHNRLYWYRQTLGQGPEFLTYFQNEAQLEKSRLLSDRFSAERPKGSFSTLEIQRTEQGDSAMYLCASSLTILAGEFTDTQYFGPGTRLTVL.

This clonotype was detected ten times or more. The chain joins TRBV30 to TRBJ1-2, with D uncertain. Per the germline V gene, CDR1 is GTSNPN and CDR2 is SVGIG (reference sequence). V was pared by 0 bases and J by 6 bases, with 11 bases between. This CDR3 spans 13 amino acids. DNA for the CDR3: TGTGCCTGGAGTGTCGAGAGGACCAATGGCTACACCTTC. Translating it yields CAWSVERTNGYTF.

The chain recombines TRBV7-9 with TRBJ2-4; 7 bases agree with TRBD1. Germline CDR1 and CDR2: SEHNR and FQNEAQ (reference sequence). This CDR3 contains 15 residues. Losses at the gene ends were 4 bases for V and 7 bases for J; bases not matched to a gene: 10. CDR3: CASSSQGTAPNIQYF. The CDR3 bases are TGTGCCAGCAGCTCACAGGGGACAGCACCCAACATTCAGTACTTC.

This clonotype turned up a few times. The chain links TRBV19 to TRBJ2-3; D is perhaps TRBD1 (7 bases). V was pared by 7 bases and J by 5 bases, with 22 bases between. This CDR3 region has 16 residues. Germline CDR1 reads LNHDA; CDR2 reads SQIVND (reference sequence). This CDR3 is CASNSVTEGAQDTQYF. The DNA of the CDR3 is TGTGCCAGTAACTCTGTCACGGAGGGGGCGCAAGATACGCAGTATTTT.

As concerns this clonotype: This may stem from a read error, because a much larger clone lies one nucleotide away. The chain couples TRBV11-2 to TRBJ1-2; possibly TRBD1 for D (6 bases). The CDR3 totals 13 residues. The V gene's germline CDR1 is SGHAT and CDR2 FQNNGV. The CDR3 here is CTSSPGASYGYTF. The CDR3 DNA sequence: TGTACCAGCAGCCCAGGGGCTAGCTATGGCTACACCTTC.

This clonotype was observed at least ten times. The rearrangement joins TRBV20-1 to TRBJ2-7; 12 bases agree with TRBD1. The CDR3 consists of 12 residues. CDR1 is DFQATT and CDR2 is SNEGSKA in the germline V gene (reference sequence). The trim removed 8 bases at V and 6 bases at J, leaving 5 bases unmatched. CDR3 DNA sequence: TGCAGTTCCCGGGACAGGGGGCTCGAGCAGTACTTC. Translating gives CSSRDRGLEQYF.

This clonotype was picked up many times. CDR3: CASSEQGAGGSPFKGTGELFF. DNA for the CDR3: TGTGCCAGCAGTGAACAGGGGGCCGGTGGCAGCCCGTTTAAGGGCACCGGGGAGCTGTTTTTT. The rearrangement uses TRBV2 and TRBJ2-2; TRBD1 matches 8 bases. From germline, CDR1 is SNHLY and CDR2 FYNNEI. The CDR3 length is 21 residues. V was clipped by 2 bases and J by 4 bases; unmatched bases: 21.

As to this clonotype: Given a much more abundant clone one base away, this may be a read error. The CDR3 does not close with the conserved phenylalanine or tryptophan, likely indicating a read error. V and J are TRBV10-2 and TRBJ2-1, with 7 bases fitting TRBD2. The CDR3 spans 12 residues. CDR1 and CDR2 (germline): WSHSY, SAAADI. J was trimmed by 8 bases and V by 8 bases; bases with no gene match: 6. The CDR3 DNA sequence: TGCGCCAGCCGGACTAGGCACGATGAGCAGTTCCTC. Encoded protein: CASRTRHDEQFL.

In its sample, this clonotype was seen a few times. V and J are TRBV6-5 and TRBJ1-1; D is unresolved. There are 15 residues in the CDR3. Deletions cut 0 bases from V and 4 bases from J, with 12 bases between. Germline V gene lookup returns CDR1 MNHEY and CDR2 SVGAGI. CDR3 coding DNA: TGTGCCAGCAGTTACTCTCAAGGAGGAAGCACTGAAGCTTTCTTT. This translates into CASSYSQGGSTEAFF.

The chain couples TRBV12-5 to TRBJ2-2; 9 bases are a match to TRBD2. The length of the CDR3 is 15 residues. Germline V gene lookup returns CDR1 LGHNT and CDR2 FRNRAP. V lost 6 bases and J lost 7; bases outside the gene matches: 9. For the CDR3, the DNA is TGTGCTAGTGGCCCCAGGCGGGAGGGGATCGGGGAGCTGTTTTTT. Its translation: CASGPRREGIGELFF.

This clonotype was seen many times. The rearrangement uses TRBV30 and TRBJ2-1; D unresolved. This CDR3 is built from 11 residues. The V end was cut by 3 bases, the J end by 8 bases, with 8 bases between. CDR1 and CDR2 from the germline V gene are GTSNPN and SVGIG (reference sequence). In DNA form, the CDR3 reads TGTGCCTGGAGACCGATCGATGAGCAGTTCTTC. Its protein is CAWRPIDEQFF.

This clonotype was seen repeatedly, ten times or more. The chain couples TRBV7-6 to TRBJ2-7, with D possibly being TRBD1 or TRBD2 (6 bases each). CDR1 and CDR2 (germline): SGHVS, FNYEAQ. The CDR3 totals 16 residues. Trimming shortened V by 4 bases and J by 3 bases, and 19 bases separated the two germline ends. The CDR3 DNA sequence: TGTGCCAGCAGCTCGCGCCCACGGGGGCTTCACTACGAGCAGTACTTC. This codes for CASSSRPRGLHYEQYF.

This clonotype was picked up many times. The rearrangement uses TRBV15 and TRBJ2-1; D is ambiguous. The germline V gene encodes CDR1 LNHNV and CDR2 YYDKDF (reference sequence). Trimming removed 1 base from V and 4 bases from J, with 8 bases in between. The CDR3 has 14 residues. The CDR3 reads CATSRVRPYNEQFF. The CDR3 DNA sequence: TGTGCCACCAGCAGAGTCCGGCCATACAATGAGCAGTTCTTC.

The rearrangement uses TRBV6-1 and TRBJ2-7, with TRBD1 as a possible D gene (6 bases). V lost 8 bases and J 1 base, leaving 9 bases between the germline ends. CDR1 is MNHNS, CDR2 SASEGT, per germline. CDR3 length: 12 amino acids. Here the CDR3 reads CASAGVSYEQYF. Written as DNA, the CDR3 is TGTGCCAGCGCAGGGGTTTCCTACGAGCAGTACTTC.

This clonotype was recorded many times. The V gene is TRBV2, the J gene TRBJ2-7, with TRBD1 matching over 8 bases. The CDR3 runs to 15 residues. Germline CDR1 reads SNHLY; CDR2 reads FYNNEI. J lost 5 bases, V lost 5 bases, and 11 bases had no gene match. The CDR3 is CASSLLRTGLNEQYF. Written as DNA, the CDR3 is TGTGCCAGCAGTCTCCTCAGGACAGGGTTGAACGAGCAGTACTTC.

This clonotype was found many times. The chain joins TRBV12-5 to TRBJ2-5, with TRBD2 matching 7 bases. V lost 6 bases to trimming and J lost 2 bases; unmatched junction nucleotides: 9. The CDR3 sequence is 15 residues long. Germline CDR1 reads LGHNT; CDR2 reads FRNRAP. Here the CDR3 DNA reads TGTGCTAGTGGCCCCGGACTAGACGGGCAAGAGACCCAGTACTTC. Translation gives CASGPGLDGQETQYF.

In this sample, this clonotype turned up a few times. The chain is built from TRBV29-1 and TRBJ2-1; TRBD2 matches at 14 bases. V lost 7 bases, J lost 12 bases, and 8 bases stayed unmatched. Germline V lookup: CDR1 SQVTM, CDR2 ANQGSEA. This CDR3 has 13 amino acids. The CDR3 reads CSGGLAGALGQFF. CDR3 nucleotide sequence: TGCAGCGGGGGACTAGCGGGAGCGTTGGGGCAGTTCTTC.

The chain combines TRBV7-3 with TRBJ2-1, with TRBD1 matching 8 bases. Germline V CDR1 and CDR2: SGHTA, FQGTGA. The ends lost 5 bases at V and 5 bases at J; junction bases unmatched: 5. This CDR3 spans 14 amino acids. The CDR3 here is CASSPGTGDNEQFF. In DNA form, the CDR3 reads TGTGCCAGCAGCCCCGGGACAGGAGACAATGAGCAGTTCTTC.